This TCR beta chain was documented in a study of human T cells and chemical hapten exposure. TCRdb itself ran the RACE reads through MiXCR, one entry per CDR3 protein. This table holds approximately 350,000 distinct CDR3 sequences, about 6% found once. Germline V gene lookup returns CDR1 MDHEN and CDR2 SYDVKM. V lost 7 bases to trimming and J lost 8 bases; unmatched junction nucleotides: 15. The CDR3 sequence is 15 residues long. This clonotype was seen at least ten times. The time point is: patch test 2, 6 weeks after DPC sensitization. Treatment indicated: therapeutic diphenylcyclopropenone sensitization with weekly scalp DPC.

The chain has TRBV28 and TRBJ1-2; TRBD1 matches 8 bases. This clonotype originated in a woman aged 18-29 years with alopecia areata. Some clones in this sample may be carry-over from other donors' samples. The sequences come from whole blood, collected in connection with sensitization to the hapten diphenylcyclopropenone (DPC). The CDR3, as DNA: TGTGCCAGCACTAACTCTTATGGCCCAGGGGGCGGCTACACCTTC. Its translation: CASTNSYGPGGGYTF.